This T cell receptor beta chain comes out of a study of T cell responses to AZD1222 COVID-19 vaccine. Germline V gene sequence: CDR1 SGHNT, CDR2 YENEEA. The CDR3 consists of 15 residues. After removal of 3 bases from V and 9 bases from J, the junction contained 6 bases not matched to a gene. Remarks on this clone: What it recognizes is unknown.

Findings of the study overall: Clonal diversity was possibly underestimated, and white British individuals and females predominated among donors. Spike regions recognized by vaccine-associated CD4 TCRs spanned the protein, led by 160-218 and 743-854. Targets within unmutated variant regions were reportedly found for nearly half of spike-specific TCRs.

Sequencing used immunoSEQ multiplex PCR; TCRdb keeps in-frame clones, though not all of them. The table has more than 90,000 clones, about 86% seen once. V and J are TRBV11-3 and TRBJ2-1; 12 nucleotides line up with TRBD2. Sequences were derived from peripheral blood, sampled on day 0 of AZD1222 vaccination. This clonotype originated in an adult in good health. The CDR3 is CASSFGLAGRGEQFF. The CDR3 bases are TGTGCCAGCAGCTTCGGACTAGCGGGACGGGGTGAGCAGTTCTTC.